The 11 T cell receptor beta chains in this list originate from one sample, sequenced in a study of OX40 agonist ivuxolimab in advanced cancers. The assay was immunoSEQ multiplex PCR, and TCRdb's table has in-frame clones only and misses some. Here the sample spans over 55,000 clones, less than 90% being singletons. This sample comprised CD4+ or CD8+ T cells sorted from blood, obtained in a trial of the OX40 agonist ivuxolimab. These receptors came from an adult with an advanced solid tumor such as melanoma, head and neck, liver or kidney cancer.

The J gene is TRBJ2-7, the V gene TRBV28; 11 bases line up with TRBD1. The germline gives CDR1 MDHEN, CDR2 SYDVKM. This CDR3 comprises 15 residues. V was clipped by 5 bases and J by 7 bases; unmatched bases: 10. CDR3 amino acids: CASSSNGQGAEEQYF. In nucleotides, the CDR3 is TGTGCCAGCAGTAGCAATGGACAGGGGGCGGAAGAGCAGTACTTC.

V is TRBV30 and J is TRBJ2-1; D is uncertain. The CDR3 is 12 residues long. CDR1 and CDR2 from the germline V gene are GTSNPN and SVGIG (reference sequence). Deletions cut 1 base from V and 5 bases from J, with 6 bases between. The CDR3 loop reads CAWSGSDNEQFF. DNA of the CDR3: TGTGCCTGGAGTGGGTCGGACAATGAGCAGTTCTTC.

The chain recombines TRBV9 with TRBJ1-3, with D possibly TRBD1 on 5 matching bases. The CDR3 contains 16 residues. The germline V gene encodes CDR1 SGDLS and CDR2 YYNGEE. V gave up 0 bases and J gave up 0 bases, with 10 bases separating them. The CDR3 nucleotides read TGTGCCAGCAGCGTAGATGCAGGGATCTCTGGAAACACCATATATTTT. It specifies CASSVDAGISGNTIYF. Full variable domain (missing parts from reference TRBV9 and TRBJ1-3): DSGVTQTPKHLITATGQRVTLRCSPRSGDLSVYWYQQSLDQGLQFLIQYYNGEERAKGNILERFSAQQFPDLHSELNLSSLELGDSALYFCASSVDAGISGNTIYFGEGSWLTVV.

The chain is built from TRBV7-2 and TRBJ2-2; D unclear. Trimming removed 7 bases at V and 2 bases at J, with 17 bases between. The germline CDR1 and CDR2 sequences are SGHTA and FQGNSA. The CDR3 is made up of 16 amino acids. The CDR3 coding sequence is TGTGCCAGCAACACATTATACGCTCCCAACACCGGGGAGCTGTTTTTT. This codes for CASNTLYAPNTGELFF.

The J gene is TRBJ2-5, the V gene TRBV4-1, with 7 bases that match TRBD2. With 4 bases clipped from V and 5 bases from J, the junction kept 10 bases outside the gene matches. From germline, CDR1 is MGHRA and CDR2 YSYEKL. This CDR3 region has 15 residues. The CDR3 bases are TGCGCCAGCAGCCCCTCTGCGGGAGACTTGGAGACCCAGTACTTC. Protein: CASSPSAGDLETQYF.

This clone was detected once. CDR3: CASSVSPTGSPLHF. The CDR3 region has the DNA TGTGCCAGCAGCGTCAGCCCAACGGGCTCACCCCTCCACTTT. The V call is TRBV9, the J call TRBJ1-6, with D hard to call. The ends were cut back, 2 bases at V and 10 bases at J, with 13 bases in the middle. CDR3 size: 14 residues. Germline-derived CDR1 and CDR2 are SGDLS and YYNGEE.

The chain joins TRBV7-8 to TRBJ2-7, with unresolved D. Germline lookup yields CDR1 SGHVS and CDR2 FQNEAQ. V lost 4 bases and J lost 2, with 9 bases in between. The CDR3 loop spans 13 amino acids. CDR3 DNA sequence: TGTGCCAGCAGCTGGAGCCAAACCTACGAGCAGTACTTC. Its translation is CASSWSQTYEQYF.

CDR3 nucleotides: TGTGCCAGCAGCCCTCCACAGGGGGCGGGCGAAAAACTGTTTTTT. Its protein is CASSPPQGAGEKLFF. This chain connects TRBV6-6 to TRBJ1-4, with 9 bases aligning to TRBD1. V was pared by 6 bases and J by 8 bases, with 10 bases of the junction left unmatched. CDR1 and CDR2 (germline): MNHNY, SVGAGI (reference sequence). This CDR3 spans 15 amino acids.

The V gene is TRBV30, the J gene TRBJ2-7; 12 bases are shared with TRBD1. J lost 4 bases, V lost 3 bases, and 7 bases had no gene match. Germline-derived CDR1 and CDR2 are GTSNPN and SVGIG (reference sequence). The CDR3 loop spans 15 amino acids. The CDR3 sequence is CAWSPTGQGAYEQYF. The CDR3, as DNA: TGTGCCTGGAGCCCTACGGGACAGGGGGCTTACGAGCAGTACTTC.

This clone appeared a few times. The rearrangement links TRBV5-1 to TRBJ2-3; 11 nucleotides line up with TRBD2. Germline CDR1 and CDR2: SGHRS and YFSETQ. The CDR3 is 15 amino acids. Germline trimming cut 2 bases from V and 7 bases from J; bases unmatched to any gene: 6. The CDR3 region is CASSFSGGEGNTQYF. CDR3 nucleotide sequence: TGCGCCAGCAGCTTTAGCGGGGGGGAAGGGAATACGCAGTATTTT.

The CDR3 bases are TGTGCCAGCTCACCACTTTCGGGCTCCTCCTATGGCTACACCTTC. Translation gives CASSPLSGSSYGYTF. This chain connects TRBV18 to TRBJ1-2, with D unresolved. This CDR3 contains 15 residues. The germline V gene encodes CDR1 KGHSH and CDR2 LQKENI. V gave up 1 base and J gave up 4 bases, with 13 bases separating them.